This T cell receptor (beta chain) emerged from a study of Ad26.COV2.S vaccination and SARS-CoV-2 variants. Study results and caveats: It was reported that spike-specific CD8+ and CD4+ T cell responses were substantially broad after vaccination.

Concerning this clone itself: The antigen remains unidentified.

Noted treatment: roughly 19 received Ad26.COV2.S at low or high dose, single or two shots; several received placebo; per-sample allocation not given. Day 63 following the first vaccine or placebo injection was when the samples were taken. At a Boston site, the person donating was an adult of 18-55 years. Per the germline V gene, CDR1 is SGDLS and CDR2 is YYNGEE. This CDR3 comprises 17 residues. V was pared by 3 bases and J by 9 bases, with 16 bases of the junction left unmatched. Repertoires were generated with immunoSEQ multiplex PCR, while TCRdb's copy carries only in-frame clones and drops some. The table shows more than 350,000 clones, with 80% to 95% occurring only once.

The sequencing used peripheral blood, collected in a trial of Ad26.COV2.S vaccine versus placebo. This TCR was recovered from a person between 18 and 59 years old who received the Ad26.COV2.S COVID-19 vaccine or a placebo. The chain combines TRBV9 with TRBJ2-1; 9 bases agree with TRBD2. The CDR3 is CASSAAATSGPGGEQFF. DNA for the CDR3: TGTGCCAGCAGCGCCGCTGCGACTAGCGGCCCGGGTGGTGAGCAGTTCTTC.